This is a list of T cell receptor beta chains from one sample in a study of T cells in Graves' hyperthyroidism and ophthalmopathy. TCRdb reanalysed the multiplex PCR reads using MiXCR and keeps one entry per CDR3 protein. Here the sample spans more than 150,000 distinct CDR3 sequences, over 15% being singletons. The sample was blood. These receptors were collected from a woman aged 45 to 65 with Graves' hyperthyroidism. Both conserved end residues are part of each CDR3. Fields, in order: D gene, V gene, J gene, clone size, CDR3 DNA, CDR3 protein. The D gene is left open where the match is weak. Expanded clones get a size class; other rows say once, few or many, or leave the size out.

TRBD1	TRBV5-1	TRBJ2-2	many	TGCGCCAGCAGAGACAGGGTTGACGGGGAGCTGTTTTTT	CASRDRVDGELFF
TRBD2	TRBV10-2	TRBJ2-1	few	TGCGCCAGCAGTGAGATGGGGCGGGGGGGGGGGAATGAGCAGTTCTTC	CASSEMGRGGGNEQFF
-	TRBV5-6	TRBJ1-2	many	TGTGCCAGCAGCTTCGATGGAGACAGATTTAACTATGGCTACACCTTC	CASSFDGDRFNYGYTF
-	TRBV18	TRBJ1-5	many	TGTGCCAGCTCACCGTCCAGTGTAGTTATCAATCAGCCCCAGCATTTT	CASSPSSVVINQPQHF
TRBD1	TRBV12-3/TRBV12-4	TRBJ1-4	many	TGTGCCACCCGGGGGCAGGGGGCGCTAGGTGAAAAACTGTTTTTT	CATRGQGALGEKLFF
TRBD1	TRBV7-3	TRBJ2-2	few	TGTGCCAGCAGCCGCCCTAAGGGGGACAGGGGGCCCGGGAACACCGGGGAGCTGTTTTTT	CASSRPKGDRGPGNTGELFF
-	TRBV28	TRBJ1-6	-	TGTGCCACTCCGGGGGGCGCCTATAATTCACCCCTCCACTTT	CATPGGAYNSPLHF
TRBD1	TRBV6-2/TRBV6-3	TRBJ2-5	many	TGTGCCAGCAGTCGAGGGACAGGGAGTACGTACTTC	CASSRGTGSTYF
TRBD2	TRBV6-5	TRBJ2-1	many	TGTGCCAGCAGTTACTTTAGCGGGGGCTCGAGGAGGGATGAGCAGTTCTTC	CASSYFSGGSRRDEQFF
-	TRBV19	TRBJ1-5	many	TGTGCCAGTAGCCAGGGTTTGGGGCCCCAGCATTTT	CASSQGLGPQHF
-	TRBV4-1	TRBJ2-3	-	TGCGCCAGCAGCCAAGGGCCCGGCGTTAGCACAGATACGCAGTATTTT	CASSQGPGVSTDTQYF
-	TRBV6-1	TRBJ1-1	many	TGTGCCAGCAGTGTGAAACAGGGAGGTGAAGCTTTCTTT	CASSVKQGGEAFF
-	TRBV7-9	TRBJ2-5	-	TGTGCCAGCAGCCACCGGGACGGTGAGACACAAGAGACCCAGTACTTC	CASSHRDGETQETQYF
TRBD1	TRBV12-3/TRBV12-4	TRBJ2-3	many	TGTGCCAGCAGTACCTGGACAGGCCGGGCGCATACGCAGTATTTT	CASSTWTGRAHTQYF
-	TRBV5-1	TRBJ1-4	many	TGCGCCAGCAGCTTGGTGGGGACGGTTAATGAAAAACTGTTTTTT	CASSLVGTVNEKLFF
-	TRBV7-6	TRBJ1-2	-	TGTGCCAGCAGCTTAGATCAGGCCTACTATGGCTACACCTTC	CASSLDQAYYGYTF
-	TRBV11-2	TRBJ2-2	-	TGTGCCAGCAGCTTCCCCATGGATACAATTAACACCGGGGAGCTGTTTTTT	CASSFPMDTINTGELFF
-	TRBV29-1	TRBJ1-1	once	TGCAGCGGCCACAGGGACACTGAAGCTTTCTTT	CSGHRDTEAFF
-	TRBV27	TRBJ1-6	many	TGTGCCAGCAGTGGGCTCAGCTCCTATAATTCACCCCTCCACTTT	CASSGLSSYNSPLHF
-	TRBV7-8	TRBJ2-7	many	TGTGCCAGCAGCTTAGGGACACTGACGAGCTACGAGCAGTACTTC	CASSLGTLTSYEQYF
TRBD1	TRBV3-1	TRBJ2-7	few	TGTGCCAGCAGCCAAGTAACAGGGGGCTTCTACGAGCAGTACTTC	CASSQVTGGFYEQYF
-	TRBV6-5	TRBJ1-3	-	TGTGCCAGCAGTTACTCGAGAGGTTTCGGAAACACCATATATTTT	CASSYSRGFGNTIYF
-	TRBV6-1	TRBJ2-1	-	TGTGCCAGCAGGACAGACCGGGCCCTCAATGAGCAGTTCTTC	CASRTDRALNEQFF
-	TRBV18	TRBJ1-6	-	TGTGCCAGCTCACCTAGGACGATCCGGGATAATTCACCCCTCCACTTT	CASSPRTIRDNSPLHF
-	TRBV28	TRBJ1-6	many	TGTGCCAGCACCCCGAGCAGGGGAGGGAATTCACCCCTCCACTTT	CASTPSRGGNSPLHF
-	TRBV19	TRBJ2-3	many	TGTGCCAGTAGTCCGGACAGCCAGGCGTGGGATACGCAGTATTTT	CASSPDSQAWDTQYF
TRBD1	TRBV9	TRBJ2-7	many	TGTGCCAGCAGCGTCGGACAGGGGGTTCCCTACGAGCAGTACTTC	CASSVGQGVPYEQYF
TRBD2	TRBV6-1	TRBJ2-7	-	TGTGCCAGCAGTCAAAACCCAAGGGGACTAGCGGTTTCCTACGAGCAGTACTTC	CASSQNPRGLAVSYEQYF
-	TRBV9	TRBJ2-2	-	TGTGCCAGCAGCGGGGGGCCGGGCGGGGAGCTGTTTTTT	CASSGGPGGELFF
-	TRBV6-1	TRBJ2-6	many	TGTGCCAGCAGGGCCTCTGGGGCCAACGTCCTGACTTTC	CASRASGANVLTF
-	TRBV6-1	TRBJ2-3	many	TGTGCCACCCGGGACTCCCGCACAGATACGCAGTATTTT	CATRDSRTDTQYF
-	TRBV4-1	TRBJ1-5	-	TGCGCCAGCTCCGGCGAGGGGAGAAGCAATCAGCCCCAGCATTTT	CASSGEGRSNQPQHF
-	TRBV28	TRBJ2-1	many	TGTGCCAGCAGTACCCAGGGGTTTGTTGAGCAGTTCTTC	CASSTQGFVEQFF
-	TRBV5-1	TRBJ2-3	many	TGCGCCAGCAGCTTGGACAGCCCCGCAGATACGCAGTATTTT	CASSLDSPADTQYF
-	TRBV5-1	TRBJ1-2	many	TGCGCCAGCAGCTTGGCTTTATCCTTGGGTCAGGAGTCTCACACCTTC	CASSLALSLGQESHTF
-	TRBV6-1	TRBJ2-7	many	TGTGCCAGCAGTTCAGCAGACAGTCCCTACGAGCAGTACTTC	CASSSADSPYEQYF
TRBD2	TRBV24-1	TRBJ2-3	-	TGTGCCACCGGGATTGGGGGGGTACGTGGCACAGATACGCAGTATTTT	CATGIGGVRGTDTQYF
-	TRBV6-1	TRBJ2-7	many	TGTGCCAGCGACCACCCCGGGGGGCGAAACGAGCAGTACTTC	CASDHPGGRNEQYF
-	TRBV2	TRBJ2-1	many	TGTGCCAGCAGTGCCGTGGGGGGGGCCAACCATGAGCAGTTCTTC	CASSAVGGANHEQFF
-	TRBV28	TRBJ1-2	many	TGTGCCAGCAATTACCGCTATGGCTACACCTTC	CASNYRYGYTF
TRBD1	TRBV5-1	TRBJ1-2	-	TGCGCCAGCAGCTCTTTAGACAGGGGAGCTAACTATGGCTACACCTTC	CASSSLDRGANYGYTF
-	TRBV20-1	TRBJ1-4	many	TGCAGTGCCCGGACGGGCGCAACTAATGAAAAACTGTTTTTT	CSARTGATNEKLFF
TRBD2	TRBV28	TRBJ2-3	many	TGTGCCAGCAGTCCGGGACTAGCGGGGGGGTTTTATAGCACAGATACGCAGTATTTT	CASSPGLAGGFYSTDTQYF
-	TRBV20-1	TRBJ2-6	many	TGCAGTGCATCCCCCGGGGGCGCCCCCTCTGGGGCCAACGTCCTGACTTTC	CSASPGGAPSGANVLTF
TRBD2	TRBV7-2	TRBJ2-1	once	TGTGCCAGCAGCTTCAGACTAGCGGGGGGGCCTGGGTTCTACAATGAGCAGTTCTTC	CASSFRLAGGPGFYNEQFF
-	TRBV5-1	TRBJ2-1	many	TGCGCCAGCAGCTTGAACGGGTACAATGAGCAGTTCTTC	CASSLNGYNEQFF
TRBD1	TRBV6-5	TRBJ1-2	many	TGTGCCAGCAGTTTAGTCAGGGGGCAGAGGGGCTACACCTTC	CASSLVRGQRGYTF
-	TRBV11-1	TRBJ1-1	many	TGTGCCAGCAGCATATTTTTGGCGAACACTGAAGCTTTCTTT	CASSIFLANTEAFF
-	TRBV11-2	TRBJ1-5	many	TGTGCCAGCAGCCGACCGGCGAGGTTCGGTCAGCCCCAGCATTTT	CASSRPARFGQPQHF
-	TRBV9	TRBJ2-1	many	TGTGCCAGCAGCGTAAATTCAGGCCATGAGCAGTTCTTC	CASSVNSGHEQFF